Shown below are 11 T cell receptor beta chains from a single sample sequenced in a study of shared clonotypes between healthy human individuals. Using immunoSEQ multiplex PCR, the repertoire was profiled, and TCRdb retains in-frame clones only, with some absent. The profile shows some 2.3 million clones, 93% of them singletons. The sample was naive CD4+ T cells from PBMCs. The sample's subset: CD45RA+ positively selected. The source is a young man in good health. Some clones in this sample may be carry-over from other donors' samples.

With regard to this clone: At one end, the junction sequence differs from germline, possibly due to a read error. This chain uses TRBV2 with TRBJ2-1; D gene ambiguous. This CDR3 has 14 amino acids. CDR1 and CDR2 (germline): SNHLY, FYNNEI. The CDR3 protein is CASSVSGQNNEQFF. The CDR3 nucleotides read TGTGCCAGCAGTGTCAGTGGGCAGAACAACGAGCAGTTCTTC.

The rearrangement links TRBV13 to TRBJ2-7; D may be TRBD2 (6 bases). The germline V gene has CDR1 PRHDT and CDR2 FYEKMQ (reference sequence). V gave up 6 bases and J gave up 1 base, with 19 bases separating them. This CDR3 contains 16 residues. The CDR3 sequence: CASRRLGGDRSYEQYF. CDR3 in DNA: TGTGCCAGCAGACGACTGGGAGGCGATCGTTCCTACGAGCAGTACTTC.

The V gene is TRBV29-1, the J gene TRBJ2-7; D might be TRBD2 (6 bases). The germline CDR1 and CDR2 sequences are SQVTM and ANQGSEA. V was pared by 3 bases and J by 2 bases, with 11 bases between. This CDR3 is built from 13 residues. In DNA form, the CDR3 reads TGCAGCGTTGACCTTAGCGGAACCTACGAGCAGTACTTC. Protein sequence: CSVDLSGTYEQYF.

The chain couples TRBV5-1 to TRBJ2-3; 11 positions agree with TRBD2. The CDR3 covers 14 residues. V lost 4 bases to trimming and J lost 5 bases; unmatched junction nucleotides: 3. From germline, CDR1 is SGHRS and CDR2 YFSETQ. The CDR3 sequence is CASSTSGGEDTQYF. The CDR3 DNA is TGCGCCAGCAGCACTAGCGGGGGCGAAGATACGCAGTATTTT.

The chain joins TRBV18 to TRBJ2-5, with D perhaps being TRBD1 or TRBD2 (5 bases each). The CDR3 is made up of 13 amino acids. V lost 3 bases and J lost 5, with 10 bases in between. The germline gives CDR1 KGHSH, CDR2 LQKENI. DNA for the CDR3: TGTGCCAGCTCACCTCAACGGGACGAGACCCAGTACTTC. Translation gives CASSPQRDETQYF.

V usage is TRBV6-6 and J usage is TRBJ2-7; TRBD2 aligns across 10 bases. Trimming removed 6 bases from V and 0 bases from J; junction bases left unmatched: 5. The CDR3 contains 15 residues. The germline V gene has CDR1 MNHNY and CDR2 SVGAGI (reference sequence). CDR3 protein: CASSLSGRNSYEQYF. Here the CDR3 DNA reads TGTGCCAGCAGCCTTAGCGGGAGGAACTCCTACGAGCAGTACTTC.

This chain links TRBV21-1 with TRBJ1-5; the DNA was not used to check the table's D call, TRBD1. TRBV21-1 is a listed pseudogene. The CDR3 has 14 amino acids. In DNA, the CDR3 is TGTGCCAGCCCCGGACACACACCGGGTCAGCCCCAGCATTTT. Amino acid sequence: CASPGHTPGQPQHF.

The gene calls are TRBV9 and TRBJ2-5; TRBD2 might be the D (6 bases). The CDR3 consists of 14 residues. V was trimmed by 6 bases and J by 5 bases, leaving 17 bases between them. CDR1 SGDLS and CDR2 YYNGEE come from the germline V gene. CDR3 residues: CASTRGSGRETQYF. The CDR3 coding sequence is TGTGCCAGCACCCGAGGGAGCGGGCGGGAGACCCAGTACTTC. The full variable domain, in which reference TRBV9 and TRBJ2-5 provide the parts outside the CDR3, is DSGVTQTPKHLITATGQRVTLRCSPRSGDLSVYWYQQSLDQGLQFLIQYYNGEERAKGNILERFSAQQFPDLHSELNLSSLELGDSALYFCASTRGSGRETQYFGPGTRLLVL.

With respect to this clone: The sample contains more than one DNA sequence encoding this CDR3. The rearrangement links TRBV9 to TRBJ2-1; TRBD2 might be the D (6 bases). The CDR3 length is 15 residues. The germline V gene has CDR1 SGDLS and CDR2 YYNGEE. V was shortened by 0 bases and J by 0 bases, with 7 bases between the two germline ends. The CDR3 protein is CASSVVGGSYNEQFF. As DNA, the CDR3 is TGTGCCAGCAGCGTAGTGGGGGGCTCCTACAATGAGCAGTTCTTC.

The chain joins TRBV14 to TRBJ2-7; 8 nucleotides match TRBD1. The V gene end was trimmed by 2 bases and the J gene end by 3 bases; junction bases not matched to a gene: 9. The CDR3 spans 16 residues. Germline V gene data show CDR1 as SGHDN and CDR2 as FVKESK. The CDR3 loop reads CASSQTDRVAFYEQYF. The CDR3 coding sequence is TGTGCCAGCAGCCAAACGGACAGGGTTGCATTCTACGAGCAGTACTTC.

The chain couples TRBV19 to TRBJ2-7; D may be TRBD1 or TRBD2 (7 bases each). This CDR3 is built from 15 residues. Trimming left V 7 bases short and J 3 bases short, with 19 bases between. Germline loops: CDR1 LNHDA, CDR2 SQIVND (reference sequence). The CDR3 sequence: CASTVTGEGNYEQYF. The CDR3 bases are TGTGCCAGTACCGTTACAGGGGAGGGGAACTACGAGCAGTACTTC.